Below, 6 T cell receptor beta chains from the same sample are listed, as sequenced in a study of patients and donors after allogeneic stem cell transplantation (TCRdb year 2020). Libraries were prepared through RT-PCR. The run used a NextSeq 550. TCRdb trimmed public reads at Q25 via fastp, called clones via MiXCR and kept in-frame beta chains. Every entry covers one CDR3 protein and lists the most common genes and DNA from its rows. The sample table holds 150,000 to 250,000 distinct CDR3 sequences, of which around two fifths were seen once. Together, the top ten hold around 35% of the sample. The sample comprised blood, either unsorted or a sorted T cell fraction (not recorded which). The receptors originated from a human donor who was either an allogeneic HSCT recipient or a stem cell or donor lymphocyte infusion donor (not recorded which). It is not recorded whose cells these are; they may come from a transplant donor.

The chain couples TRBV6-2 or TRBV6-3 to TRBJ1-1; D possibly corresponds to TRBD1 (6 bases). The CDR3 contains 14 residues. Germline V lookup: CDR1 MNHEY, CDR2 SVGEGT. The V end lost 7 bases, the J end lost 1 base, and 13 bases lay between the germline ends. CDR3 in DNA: TGTGCCAGCAAACACTCAGGGGCGAACACTGAAGCTTTCTTT. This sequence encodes CASKHSGANTEAFF.

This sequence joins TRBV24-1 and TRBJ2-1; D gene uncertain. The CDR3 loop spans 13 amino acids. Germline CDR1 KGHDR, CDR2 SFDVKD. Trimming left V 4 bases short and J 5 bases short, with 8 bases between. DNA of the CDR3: TGTGCCACCAGTGAAGGTACCGACAATGAGCAGTTCTTC. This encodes CATSEGTDNEQFF.

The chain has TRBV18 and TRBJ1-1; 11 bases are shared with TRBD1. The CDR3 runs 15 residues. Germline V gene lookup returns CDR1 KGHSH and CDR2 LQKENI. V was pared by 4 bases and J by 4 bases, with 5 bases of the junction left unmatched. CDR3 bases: TGTGCCAGCTCACTGGACAGGGGGCCTGGCACTGAAGCTTTCTTT. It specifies CASSLDRGPGTEAFF.

CDR3 sequence (DNA): TGCGCCAGCAGCCTGGACGGGAACACAGATACGCAGTATTTT. It specifies CASSLDGNTDTQYF. The chain carries TRBV4-1 and TRBJ2-3, with D tentatively TRBD2 (5 bases). CDR3 size: 14 residues. The V end lost 4 bases, the J end lost 2 bases, and 10 bases lay between the germline ends. Germline values: CDR1 MGHRA, CDR2 YSYEKL.

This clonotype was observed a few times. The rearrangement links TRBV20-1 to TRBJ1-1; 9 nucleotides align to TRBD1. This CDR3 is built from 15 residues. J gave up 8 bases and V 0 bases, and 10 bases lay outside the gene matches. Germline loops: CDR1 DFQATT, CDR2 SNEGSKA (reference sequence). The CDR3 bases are TGCAGTGCTAGAGACCCGGACAGGGGTAGGATCGAAGCTTTCTTT. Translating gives CSARDPDRGRIEAFF.

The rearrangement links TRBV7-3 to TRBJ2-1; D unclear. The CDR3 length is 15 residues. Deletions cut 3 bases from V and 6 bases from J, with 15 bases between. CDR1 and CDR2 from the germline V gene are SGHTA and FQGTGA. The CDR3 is CASSFDRNSVNEQFF. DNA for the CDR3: TGTGCCAGCAGCTTCGATAGGAACTCAGTCAATGAGCAGTTCTTC.